Following are 3 T cell receptor beta chains from one sample sequenced in a study of identical twins (dated by TCRdb to about 2016). The library was made by 5' RACE. TCRdb names Illumina HiSeq 2000 as the instrument used. TCRdb itself trimmed the public reads at Q25 with fastp, ran MiXCR and retained productive beta chains. Rows are unified per CDR3 protein, each entry keeping the most common DNA and genes. This sample is represented by hundreds of thousands of distinct CDR3 sequences; about 22% of them were singletons. Approximately 0.49% of the sample belongs to the ten largest clones. These same records also appear under a second study, on yellow fever vaccine responses in identical twins.

Sequenced sample: CD4+ T cells sorted from blood. The receptors here all came from a woman under 30 in good health.

The chain couples TRBV7-2 to TRBJ2-2; a weak D match, TRBD2 (5 bases). Trimming took off 5 bases at V and 5 bases at J, with 18 bases between the two ends. The germline V gene encodes CDR1 SGHTA and CDR2 FQGNSA. The CDR3 totals 16 residues. For the CDR3, the DNA is TGTGCCAGCAGCCCGGGGAGACGCGCGGGTACCGGGGAGCTGTTTTTT. Amino acid sequence: CASSPGRRAGTGELFF.

This chain uses TRBV7-2 with TRBJ1-2; D is undetermined. The CDR3 has 13 amino acids. Germline V lookup: CDR1 SGHTA, CDR2 FQGNSA. V was pared by 5 bases and J by 4 bases, with 11 bases between. The CDR3 DNA reads TGTGCCAGCAGCCTGTTGAAAAGCTATGGCTACACCTTC. Translated, it gives CASSLLKSYGYTF.

The CDR3 DNA follows: TGTGCCAGCAGCTCGACCGATAACACTGAAGCTTTCTTT. This codes for CASSSTDNTEAFF. V gene TRBV7-9 combines with J gene TRBJ1-1; the D is unclear. Trimming stripped 4 bases from V and 2 bases from J, with 8 bases between. The CDR3 runs to 13 residues. Germline CDR1 is SEHNR and CDR2 is FQNEAQ (reference sequence).